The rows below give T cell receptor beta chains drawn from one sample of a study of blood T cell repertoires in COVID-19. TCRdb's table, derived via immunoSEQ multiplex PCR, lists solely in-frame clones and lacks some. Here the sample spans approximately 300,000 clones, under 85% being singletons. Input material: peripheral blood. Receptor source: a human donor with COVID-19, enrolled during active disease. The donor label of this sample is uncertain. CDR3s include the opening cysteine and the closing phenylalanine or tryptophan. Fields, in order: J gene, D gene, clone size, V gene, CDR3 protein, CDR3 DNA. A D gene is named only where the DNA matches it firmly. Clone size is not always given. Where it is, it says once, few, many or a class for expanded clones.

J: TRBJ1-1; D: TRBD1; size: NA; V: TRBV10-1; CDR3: CASSKDQGVTEAFF; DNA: TGCGCCAGCAGCAAAGATCAGGGGGTCACTGAAGCTTTCTTT
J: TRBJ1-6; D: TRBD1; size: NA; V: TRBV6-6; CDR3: CASSLHFIGTVESPLHF; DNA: TGTGCCAGCAGTCTCCACTTCATTGGGACAGTAGAATCACCCCTCCACTTT
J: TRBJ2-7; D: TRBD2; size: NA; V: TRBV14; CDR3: CASSQDVRTSGKYEQYF; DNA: TGTGCCAGCAGCCAAGACGTCCGGACTAGCGGGAAATACGAGCAGTACTTC
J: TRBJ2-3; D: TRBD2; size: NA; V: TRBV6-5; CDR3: CASSPLSGRVDTQYF; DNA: TGTGCCAGCAGTCCCCTCAGCGGGAGGGTAGATACGCAGTATTTT
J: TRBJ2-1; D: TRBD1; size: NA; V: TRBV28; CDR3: CASSLWTGKVNEQFF; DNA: TGTGCCAGCAGTTTGTGGACAGGGAAGGTGAATGAGCAGTTCTTC
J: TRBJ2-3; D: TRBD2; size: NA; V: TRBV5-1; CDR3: CASSLVLAVSTDTQYF; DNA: TGCGCCAGCAGTTTGGTACTAGCGGTTAGCACAGATACGCAGTATTTT
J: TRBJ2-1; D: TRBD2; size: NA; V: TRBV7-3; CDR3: CASSLGASGASYNEQFF; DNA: TGTGCCAGCAGCTTAGGAGCTAGCGGGGCATCCTACAATGAGCAGTTCTTC
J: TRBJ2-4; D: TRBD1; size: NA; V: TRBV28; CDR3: CASSKPGTELQYF; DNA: TGTGCCAGCAGTAAACCCGGGACAGAGCTTCAGTACTTC
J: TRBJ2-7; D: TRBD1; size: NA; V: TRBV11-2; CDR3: CASSYTTGESYEQYF; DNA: TGTGCCAGCAGCTATACGACAGGGGAGTCCTACGAGCAGTACTTC
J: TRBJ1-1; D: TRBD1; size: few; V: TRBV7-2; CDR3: CASSPQTGSTNTEAFF; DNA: TGTGCCAGCAGCCCCCAGACAGGGAGTACGAACACTGAAGCTTTCTTT
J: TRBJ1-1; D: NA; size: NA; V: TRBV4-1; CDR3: CASSRAEGHLNTEAFF; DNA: TGCGCCAGCAGCCGAGCCGAGGGACACTTGAACACTGAAGCTTTCTTT
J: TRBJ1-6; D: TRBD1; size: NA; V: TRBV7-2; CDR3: CASSLRQGAISPLHF; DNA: TGTGCCAGCAGCCTCCGACAGGGGGCCATTTCACCCCTCCACTTT
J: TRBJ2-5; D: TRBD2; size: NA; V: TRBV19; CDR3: CALQGLAGGKETQYF; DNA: TGTGCCCTACAGGGACTAGCGGGAGGGAAAGAGACCCAGTACTTC
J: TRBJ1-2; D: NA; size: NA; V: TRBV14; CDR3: CASSQVYGSNYGYTF; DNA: TGTGCCAGCAGCCAAGTGTACGGGTCTAACTATGGCTACACCTTC
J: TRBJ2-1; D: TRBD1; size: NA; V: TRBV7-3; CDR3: CASSSRQGRINEQFF; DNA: TGTGCCAGCAGCTCTCGACAGGGGAGGATCAATGAGCAGTTCTTC
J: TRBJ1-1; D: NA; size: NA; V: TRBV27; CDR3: CASSLHGRGTEAFF; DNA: TGTGCCAGCAGTTTGCACGGGCGGGGCACTGAAGCTTTCTTT
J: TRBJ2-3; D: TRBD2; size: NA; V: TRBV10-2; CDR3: CASSDPGLAGGPTDTQYF; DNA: TGCGCCAGCAGTGATCCCGGACTAGCGGGAGGGCCGACAGATACGCAGTATTTT
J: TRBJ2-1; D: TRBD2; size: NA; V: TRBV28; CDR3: CASRLPSGRARNEQFF; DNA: TGTGCCAGCAGACTTCCGAGCGGGAGGGCCCGGAATGAGCAGTTCTTC
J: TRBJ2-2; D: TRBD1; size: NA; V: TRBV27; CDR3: CASSFQQGFGELFF; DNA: TGTGCCAGCAGTTTCCAACAGGGGTTCGGGGAGCTGTTTTTT
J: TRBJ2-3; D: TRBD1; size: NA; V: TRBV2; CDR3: CATRTGPNTDTQYF; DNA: TGTGCCACAAGGACAGGACCCAACACAGATACGCAGTATTTT
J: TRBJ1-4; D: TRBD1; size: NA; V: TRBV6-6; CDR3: CASSQTGVNEKLFF; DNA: TGTGCCAGCAGCCAGACAGGGGTTAATGAAAAACTGTTTTTT
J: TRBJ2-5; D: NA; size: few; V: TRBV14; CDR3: CASSHHRGSETQYF; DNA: TGTGCCAGCAGCCACCATCGGGGGAGCGAGACCCAGTACTTC
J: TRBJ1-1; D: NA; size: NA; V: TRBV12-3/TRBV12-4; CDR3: CASSVTRGGKAFF; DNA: TGTGCCAGCTCCGTTACCCGGGGGGGGAAAGCTTTCTTT
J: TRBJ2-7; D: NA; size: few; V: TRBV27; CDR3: CASSLYADSYEQYF; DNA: TGTGCCAGCAGTTTGTATGCAGATTCCTACGAGCAGTACTTC
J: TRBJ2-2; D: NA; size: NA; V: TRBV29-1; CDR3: CSVDSSPGELFF; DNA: TGCAGCGTTGATTCTAGCCCCGGGGAGCTGTTTTTT
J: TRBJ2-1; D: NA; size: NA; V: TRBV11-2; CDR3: CASSSRPGNEQFF; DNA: TGTGCCAGCAGCTCCCGGCCGGGGAATGAGCAGTTCTTC
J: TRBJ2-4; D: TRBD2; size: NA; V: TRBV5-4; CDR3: CASSSGLADLNIQYF; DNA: TGTGCCAGCAGTTCCGGACTAGCGGATTTAAACATTCAGTACTTC
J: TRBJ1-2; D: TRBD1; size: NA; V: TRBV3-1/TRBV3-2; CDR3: CASRGDRGYGYTF; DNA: TGTGCCAGCAGGGGGGACAGGGGGTATGGCTACACCTTC
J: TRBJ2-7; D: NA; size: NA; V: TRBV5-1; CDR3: CASSFQGIPYEQYF; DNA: TGCGCCAGCAGCTTTCAGGGGATCCCCTACGAGCAGTACTTC